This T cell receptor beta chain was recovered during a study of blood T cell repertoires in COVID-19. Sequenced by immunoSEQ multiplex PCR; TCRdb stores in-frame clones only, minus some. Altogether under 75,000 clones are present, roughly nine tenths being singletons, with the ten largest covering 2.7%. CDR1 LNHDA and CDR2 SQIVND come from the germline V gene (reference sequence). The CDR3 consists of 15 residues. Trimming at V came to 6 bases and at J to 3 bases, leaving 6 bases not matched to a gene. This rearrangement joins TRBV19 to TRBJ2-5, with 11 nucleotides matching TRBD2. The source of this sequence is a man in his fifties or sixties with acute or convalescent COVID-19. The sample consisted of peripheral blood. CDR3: CASRKTGLAEETQYF. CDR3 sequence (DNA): TGTGCCAGTAGAAAGACGGGACTAGCGGAAGAGACCCAGTACTTC.